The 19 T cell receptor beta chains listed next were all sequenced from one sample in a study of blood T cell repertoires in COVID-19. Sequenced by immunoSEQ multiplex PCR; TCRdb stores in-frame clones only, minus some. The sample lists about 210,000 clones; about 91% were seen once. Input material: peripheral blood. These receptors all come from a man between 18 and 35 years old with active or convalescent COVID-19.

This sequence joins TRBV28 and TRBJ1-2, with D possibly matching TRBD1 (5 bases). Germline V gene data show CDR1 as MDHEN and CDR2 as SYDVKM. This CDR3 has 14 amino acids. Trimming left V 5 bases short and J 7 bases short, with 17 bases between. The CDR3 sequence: CASSIGVPDGGYTF. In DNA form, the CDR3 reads TGTGCCAGCAGTATAGGGGTCCCCGACGGTGGCTACACCTTC.

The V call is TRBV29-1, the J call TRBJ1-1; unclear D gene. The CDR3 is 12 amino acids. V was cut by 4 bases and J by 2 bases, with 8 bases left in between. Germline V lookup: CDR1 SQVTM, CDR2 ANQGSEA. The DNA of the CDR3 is TGCAGCGTTGGACACACCAACACTGAAGCTTTCTTT. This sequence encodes CSVGHTNTEAFF.

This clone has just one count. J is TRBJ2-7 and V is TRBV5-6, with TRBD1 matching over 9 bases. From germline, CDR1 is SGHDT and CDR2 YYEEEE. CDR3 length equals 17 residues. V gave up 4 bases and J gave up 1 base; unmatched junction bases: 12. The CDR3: CASSPTLMTGGSYEQYF. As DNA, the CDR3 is TGTGCCAGCAGCCCCACACTAATGACAGGGGGTTCCTACGAGCAGTACTTC.

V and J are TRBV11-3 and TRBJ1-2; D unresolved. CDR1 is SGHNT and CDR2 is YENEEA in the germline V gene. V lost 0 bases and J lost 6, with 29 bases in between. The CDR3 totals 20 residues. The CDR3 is CASSLDGDPRDPRLLNGYTF. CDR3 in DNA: TGTGCCAGCAGCTTAGACGGAGATCCCCGGGATCCCAGGCTTTTGAATGGCTACACCTTC.

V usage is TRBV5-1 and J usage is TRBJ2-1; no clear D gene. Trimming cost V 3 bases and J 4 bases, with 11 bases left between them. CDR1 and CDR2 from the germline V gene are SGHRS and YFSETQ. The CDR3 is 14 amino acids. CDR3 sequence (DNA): TGCGCCAGCAGCTCCACAGCCGCTTACAATGAGCAGTTCTTC. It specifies CASSSTAAYNEQFF.

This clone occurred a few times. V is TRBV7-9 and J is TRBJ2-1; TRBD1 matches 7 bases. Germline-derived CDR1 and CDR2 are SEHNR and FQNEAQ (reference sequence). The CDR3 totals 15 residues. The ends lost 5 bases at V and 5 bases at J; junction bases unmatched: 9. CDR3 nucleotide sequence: TGTGCCAGCAGCCCTCCAGGGGGACAGCACAATGAGCAGTTCTTC. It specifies CASSPPGGQHNEQFF.

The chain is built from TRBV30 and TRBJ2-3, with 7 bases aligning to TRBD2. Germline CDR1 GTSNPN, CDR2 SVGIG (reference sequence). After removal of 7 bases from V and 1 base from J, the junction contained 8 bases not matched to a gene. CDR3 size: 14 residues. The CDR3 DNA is TGTGCCTTCTCGGGGGGACGCGGCACAGATACGCAGTATTTT. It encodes CAFSGGRGTDTQYF.

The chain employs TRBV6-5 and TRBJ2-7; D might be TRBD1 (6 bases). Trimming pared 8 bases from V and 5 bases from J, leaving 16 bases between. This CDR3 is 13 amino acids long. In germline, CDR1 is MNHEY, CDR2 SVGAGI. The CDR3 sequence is CASSPTGFHEQYF. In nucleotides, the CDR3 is TGTGCCAGCTCCCCCACAGGGTTCCACGAGCAGTACTTC.

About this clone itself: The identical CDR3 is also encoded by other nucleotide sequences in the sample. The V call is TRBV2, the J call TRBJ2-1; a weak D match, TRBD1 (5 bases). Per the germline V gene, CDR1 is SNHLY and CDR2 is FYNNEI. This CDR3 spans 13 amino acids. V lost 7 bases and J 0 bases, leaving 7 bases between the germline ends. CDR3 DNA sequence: TGTGCCAGCAAAGGGGCCTCCTACAATGAGCAGTTCTTC. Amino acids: CASKGASYNEQFF.

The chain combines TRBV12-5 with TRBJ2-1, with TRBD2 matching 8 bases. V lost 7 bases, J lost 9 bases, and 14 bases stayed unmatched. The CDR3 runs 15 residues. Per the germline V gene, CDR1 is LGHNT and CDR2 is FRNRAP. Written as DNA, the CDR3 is TGTGCTAGTGCCCCGGGGGGGGGCTACACAATTGAGCAGTTCTTC. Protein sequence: CASAPGGGYTIEQFF. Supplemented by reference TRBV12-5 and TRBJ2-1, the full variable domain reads DARVTQTPRHKVTEMGQEVTMRCQPILGHNTVFWYRQTMMQGLELLAYFRNRAPLDDSGMPKDRFSAEMPDATLATLKIQPSEPRDSAVYFCASAPGGGYTIEQFFGPGTRLTVL.

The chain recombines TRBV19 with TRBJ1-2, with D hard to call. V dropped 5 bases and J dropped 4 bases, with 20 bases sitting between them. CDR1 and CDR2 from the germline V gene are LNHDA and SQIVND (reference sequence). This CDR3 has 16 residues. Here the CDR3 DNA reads TGTGCCAGTAGTGGTTTTGGGAGTGCTCGGGGCTATGGCTACACCTTC. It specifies CASSGFGSARGYGYTF.

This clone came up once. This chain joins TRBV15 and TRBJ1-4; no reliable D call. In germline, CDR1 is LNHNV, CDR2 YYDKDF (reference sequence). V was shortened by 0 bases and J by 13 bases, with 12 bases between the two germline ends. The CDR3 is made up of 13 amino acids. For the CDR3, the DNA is TGTGCCACCAGCAGAGATCGGGAACCTCGACTGTTTTTT. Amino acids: CATSRDREPRLFF. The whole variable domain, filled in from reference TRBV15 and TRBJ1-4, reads DAMVIQNPRYQVTQFGKPVTLSCSQTLNHNVMYWYQQKSSQAPKLLFHYYDKDFNNEADTPDNFQSRRPNTSFCFLDIRSPGLGDTAMYLCATSRDREPRLFFGSGTQLSVL.

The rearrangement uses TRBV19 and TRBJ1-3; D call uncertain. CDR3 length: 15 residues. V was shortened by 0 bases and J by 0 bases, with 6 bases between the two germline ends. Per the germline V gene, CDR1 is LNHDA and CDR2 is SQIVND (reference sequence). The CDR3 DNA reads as TGTGCCAGTAGTATAGAGGCCCCCTCTGGAAACACCATATATTTT. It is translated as CASSIEAPSGNTIYF.

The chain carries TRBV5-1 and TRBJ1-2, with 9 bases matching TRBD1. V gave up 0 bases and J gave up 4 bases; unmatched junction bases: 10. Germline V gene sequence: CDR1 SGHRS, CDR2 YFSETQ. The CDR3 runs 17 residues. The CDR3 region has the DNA TGCGCCAGCAGCTTGGACCCGGGACAGGGAACTCTCTATGGCTACACCTTC. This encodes CASSLDPGQGTLYGYTF.

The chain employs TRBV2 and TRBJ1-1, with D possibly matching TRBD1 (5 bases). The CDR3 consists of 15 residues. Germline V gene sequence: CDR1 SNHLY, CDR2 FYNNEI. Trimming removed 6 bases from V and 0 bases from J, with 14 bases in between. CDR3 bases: TGTGCCAGCAGACCATGGGACTCCATGAACACTGAAGCTTTCTTT. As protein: CASRPWDSMNTEAFF. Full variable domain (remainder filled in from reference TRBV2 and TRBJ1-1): EPEVTQTPSHQVTQMGQEVILRCVPISNHLYFYWYRQILGQKVEFLVSFYNNEISEKSEIFDDQFSVERPDGSNFTLKIRSTKLEDSAMYFCASRPWDSMNTEAFFGQGTRLTVV.

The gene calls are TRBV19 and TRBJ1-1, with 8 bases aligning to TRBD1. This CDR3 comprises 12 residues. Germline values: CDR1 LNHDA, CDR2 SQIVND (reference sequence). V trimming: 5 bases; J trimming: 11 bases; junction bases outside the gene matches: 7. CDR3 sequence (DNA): TGTGCCAGTAGTTGGGCAGGGGGCGAGGCTTTCTTT. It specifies CASSWAGGEAFF.

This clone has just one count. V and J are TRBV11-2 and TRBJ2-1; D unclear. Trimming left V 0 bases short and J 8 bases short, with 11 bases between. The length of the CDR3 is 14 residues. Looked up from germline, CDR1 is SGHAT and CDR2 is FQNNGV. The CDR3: CASSLDRHSHEQFF. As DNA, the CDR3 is TGTGCCAGCAGCTTAGATCGGCACAGCCATGAGCAGTTCTTC.

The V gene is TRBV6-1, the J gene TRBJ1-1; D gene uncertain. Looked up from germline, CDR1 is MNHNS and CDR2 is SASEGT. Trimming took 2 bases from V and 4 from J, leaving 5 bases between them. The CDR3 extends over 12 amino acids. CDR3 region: CASSERSTEAFF. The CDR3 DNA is TGTGCCAGCAGTGAACGGAGCACTGAAGCTTTCTTT.

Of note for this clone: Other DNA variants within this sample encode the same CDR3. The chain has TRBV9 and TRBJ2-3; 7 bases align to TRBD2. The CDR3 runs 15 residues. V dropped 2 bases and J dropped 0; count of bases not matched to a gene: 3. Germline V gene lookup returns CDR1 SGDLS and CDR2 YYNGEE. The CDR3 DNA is TGTGCCAGCAGCGTGAGCGGGACTAGCACAGATACGCAGTATTTT. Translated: CASSVSGTSTDTQYF.